This T cell receptor (beta chain) originates from a study of blood T cells in healthy people across ages (dated by TCRdb to about 2015). About the full investigation: In model experiments, template switching captured roughly one uniquely barcoded TCR beta cDNA molecule for every two T cells. The study measured age-related changes in TCR beta repertoire diversity using deep sequencing normalized with unique cDNA molecular identifiers. The donors were divided into four age groups: young (average around 15 years), middle-aged (roughly 42), aged (about 60) and long-lived (roughly 86). To avoid experimental bias, donors of different ages were randomly spread across the sequencing lanes. For two donors (one aged 18 to 30 and one aged 80 or older), the study analyzed two additional independent replicas of 1 million unique cDNA reads from the same blood draw. Broad study findings and their caveats: Estimates of total diversity based on one million sequenced T cells were considered lower bounds and underestimates. Observed TCR beta diversity per million T cells fell roughly linearly with age, and a significant reduction was already apparent by age about 43. Compared with the aged group, the long-lived group had more naive CD4+ T cells, fewer expanded clones and increased TCR diversity, a pattern suggesting age selection. There was a strong correlation between observed TCR beta diversity and the percentage of naive T cells measured by flow cytometry. Because profiling used bulk unsorted PBMCs, naive and antigen-experienced compartments could not be compared conclusively. The CMV infection status of donors was not known, potentially confounding age-related changes in expanded clonotypes.

The roughly 38 donors, aged 6 to 90 years, were systemically healthy Caucasian individuals from Russia. Each donor gave about 10 milliliters of peripheral blood, drawn into EDTA-treated Vacutainer tubes. Ficoll-Paque density-gradient centrifugation was used to isolate PBMCs, with at least 7 million obtained per sample. Total RNA, at least 5 micrograms per sample, was extracted from PBMCs with Trizol reagent. Naive CD45RAhigh/CD27high T cell percentages were measured by flow cytometry on a PBMC aliquot from every donor. The library was obtained by 5' RACE. The sample was run on an Illumina HiSeq 2500. A second 7 to 11 cycle PCR used a sample-barcoded 5' primer and a J-beta primer mix. A template-switch 5' adaptor carrying 12 random nucleotides introduced a unique molecular identifier onto each TCR beta cDNA molecule. Each sample yielded at least 3 million CDR3-containing paired-end reads. All of the RNA was converted into first-strand cDNA using the Mint cDNA synthesis kit, with a TRBC-specific oligonucleotide serving as the primer. Following uracil-DNA glycosylase treatment, all cDNA underwent a first 18-cycle PCR with the universal primers M1SS and BC2_uni_R. From the authors' description of their analysis: Each sample was normalized by randomly selecting 1 million high-quality reads, each carrying a distinct molecular identifier. Instead of being binned into consensus sequences, reads that shared molecular identifiers were thrown out. MiTCR, with a Q25 quality threshold and the strictest error-elimination algorithm, was used for CDR3 identification, clonotype clustering and error correction. A nonparametric unseen species model using Euler transformation provided a lower-bound estimate of total TCR beta diversity. TCRdb reanalyzed the raw reads on its own, using fastp at Q25 for trimming and MiXCR for clone calling, and kept in-frame beta chains. CDR3 protein sequences are deduplicated, and each keeps its most common genes and DNA. The authors' filters were not applied to this entry. This sample lists some 1.5 million distinct CDR3 sequences; roughly 43% were detected once. Around 4% of the sample is taken by the ten largest.

This clonotype was seen only a few times. What antigen it recognizes has not been identified. The input lacks base qualities; no much larger clone sits a single base away. CDR1 and CDR2 are read off the germline V gene as MNHNS and SASEGT. At the junction V is shortened by 1 base and J by 0 bases, with 7 bases in between. From the cysteine up to the phenylalanine, the CDR3 has a length of 15 residues. CDR3 DNA only is kept here, 45 bases in frame from base 1. The TCR comes from a woman aged 18-29 years in good health. The sequenced sample was blood. This sequence uses TRBV6-1 and TRBJ2-1; 6 matching bases give a weak D call of TRBD2. The sequenced DNA: TGTGCCAGCAGTGAAGAAGCGGGCTCCTACAATGAGCAGTTCTTC. This translates into CASSEEAGSYNEQFF.